This is a list of T cell receptor beta chains from one sample in a study of control samples from healthy donors and cancer patients. Data came from immunoSEQ multiplex PCR; TCRdb stores just in-frame clones and leaves some out. The sample records about 89,000 clones, roughly 86% being singletons. The source material was blood. The receptors derive from a man aged 25 to 40 in good health. The CDR3 runs from the conserved cysteine through the conserved F or W. The D gene is left open where the match is weak. Clone size is not always given. Where it is, it says once, few, many or a class for expanded clones.

. TRBJ1-6 TRBV6-5 . CASSYKGGSYNSPLHF TGTGCCAGCAGTTACAAGGGCGGATCCTATAATTCACCCCTCCACTTT
. TRBJ2-2 TRBV7-9 . CASSPGNTGELFF TGTGCCAGCAGCCCTGGGAACACCGGGGAGCTGTTTTTT
. TRBJ2-5 TRBV11-2 . CASSFHSRGHQETQYF TGTGCCAGCAGCTTCCATAGTCGGGGCCATCAAGAGACCCAGTACTTC
TRBD2 TRBJ2-7 TRBV4-1 . CASSNRAGGPSYEQYF TGCGCCAGCAGCAACAGAGCGGGGGGTCCCTCCTACGAGCAGTACTTC
TRBD2 TRBJ2-1 TRBV24-1 . CATSDWIAGAYNEQFF TGTGCCACCAGTGATTGGATAGCGGGGGCTTACAATGAGCAGTTCTTC
TRBD1 TRBJ1-2 TRBV19 . CASSIGQGLKGYTF TGTGCCAGTAGTATCGGACAGGGTTTGAAGGGCTACACCTTC
. TRBJ2-1 TRBV4-1 once CASSHGLLNEQFF TGCGCCAGCAGCCATGGACTACTCAATGAGCAGTTCTTC
. TRBJ1-5 TRBV4-1 . CASSQGPDRQAGRNQPQHF TGCGCCAGCAGCCAAGGCCCCGACAGACAAGCGGGGCGCAATCAGCCCCAGCATTTT
. TRBJ1-6 TRBV2 . CASSLGQANSPLHF TGTGCCAGCAGCCTCGGGCAGGCTAATTCACCCCTCCACTTT
TRBD1 TRBJ1-4 TRBV12-5 . CASGSLTGANEKLFF TGTGCTAGTGGTTCCCTGACAGGGGCTAATGAAAAACTGTTTTTT
. TRBJ2-5 TRBV20-1 . CSASSVSQETQYF TGCAGTGCTAGTTCGGTTTCCCAAGAGACCCAGTACTTC
. TRBJ2-3 TRBV11-2 . CASSFGTDTQYF TGTGCCAGCAGCTTCGGCACAGATACGCAGTATTTT
TRBD2 TRBJ2-1 TRBV5-1 . CASSLASGSYNEQFF TGCGCCAGCAGCTTGGCTAGCGGCTCCTACAATGAGCAGTTCTTC
. TRBJ1-3 TRBV5-1 few CASSPTTNLPGNTIYF TGCGCCAGCAGCCCTACGACAAACCTTCCTGGAAACACCATATATTTT
. TRBJ2-1 TRBV12-5 . CASGRTQGGEQFF TGTGCTAGTGGCCGCACACAGGGCGGCGAGCAGTTCTTC
TRBD1 TRBJ2-3 TRBV30 . CAWSPGQGRTDTQYF TGTGCCTGGAGTCCAGGACAGGGTCGAACAGATACGCAGTATTTT
. TRBJ2-4 TRBV27 . CASSPQRPENIQYF TGTGCCAGCAGTCCACAGCGGCCCGAAAACATTCAGTACTTC
. TRBJ2-1 TRBV7-9 . CASSLAVGGDAYNEQFF TGTGCCAGCAGCTTAGCGGTTGGGGGTGACGCCTACAATGAGCAGTTCTTC
TRBD1 TRBJ2-7 TRBV7-3 . CASSLRGGGGQTSYEQYF TGTGCCAGCAGCTTAAGAGGTGGTGGGGGACAGACCTCCTACGAGCAGTACTTC
TRBD1 TRBJ1-5 TRBV2 once CASRDGQGHQPQHF TGTGCCAGCAGGGATGGACAGGGACACCAGCCCCAGCATTTT
. TRBJ2-7 TRBV25-1 . CASSEYSYEQYF TGTGCCAGCAGTGAATACAGCTACGAGCAGTACTTC
. TRBJ1-2 TRBV2 . CASRLTGDYGYTF TGTGCCAGCAGGCTGACTGGGGACTATGGCTACACCTTC
. TRBJ1-2 TRBV4-2 . CASSLRGDDGYTF TGTGCCAGCAGCCTGAGGGGTGACGATGGCTACACCTTC
TRBD1 TRBJ1-2 TRBV12-3/TRBV12-4 . CASSQGQGYTF TGTGCCAGCAGTCAGGGACAGGGCTACACCTTC
TRBD2 TRBJ2-3 TRBV5-1 . CASSTGTSGGDTQYF TGCGCCAGCAGCACCGGGACTAGCGGGGGGGATACGCAGTATTTT
. TRBJ1-5 TRBV30 few CAWSGGNNQPQHF TGTGCCTGGAGTGGGGGGAACAATCAGCCCCAGCATTTT
. TRBJ2-1 TRBV7-2 . CASRKPGGNNEQFF TGTGCCAGCAGAAAACCAGGGGGGAACAATGAGCAGTTCTTC
. TRBJ1-5 TRBV12-5 . CASGFILRTANQPQHF TGTGCTAGTGGTTTTATCCTGCGGACAGCTAATCAGCCCCAGCATTTT
TRBD2 TRBJ2-3 TRBV4-2 once CASSQDGGSTDTQYF TGTGCCAGCAGCCAAGACGGGGGGAGCACAGATACGCAGTATTTT